This T cell receptor beta chain was retrieved from a study of T cell responses to AZD1222 COVID-19 vaccine. Broader study findings: At study baseline, merely six AZD1222 recipients were seropositive. Most donors were white British and more were female, and clonal diversity was possibly underestimated.

V was shortened by 7 bases and J by 0 bases, with 13 bases between the two germline ends. The germline gives CDR1 SNHLY, CDR2 FYNNEI. This CDR3 comprises 15 residues. A word on this clone: Its antigen is still unknown.

Data came from immunoSEQ multiplex PCR; TCRdb stores just in-frame clones and leaves some out. The repertoire holds under 100,000 clones, 80% to 90% seen once, with approximately 15% in the top ten. Sequences were derived from peripheral blood, sampled on day 0 of AZD1222 vaccination. The sequence was collected from an adult in good health. The chain carries TRBV2 and TRBJ1-3, with D possibly being TRBD1 (5 bases). The CDR3 nucleotides read TGTGCCAGCACCAGGGACTCCAGCTCTGGAAACACCATATATTTT. This gives the protein CASTRDSSSGNTIYF.